Below are 23 T cell receptor beta chains sequenced from a single sample in a study of Ad26.COV2.S vaccination and SARS-CoV-2 variants. Measured with immunoSEQ multiplex PCR; TCRdb has only the in-frame clones, and not every one. The sample carries some 370,000 clones, 80% to 90% recorded once. Treatment indicated: approximately 18 received Ad26.COV2.S at low or high dose, single or two shots; five or six received placebo; per-sample allocation not given. Each sample was drawn 63 days after the first injection (of vaccine or placebo). Specimen: peripheral blood, collected in a trial of Ad26.COV2.S vaccine versus placebo. These receptors all come from a person aged 18 to 59 who received the Ad26.COV2.S COVID-19 vaccine or a placebo.

The chain uses TRBV15 and TRBJ1-1, with D possibly TRBD1 on 5 matching bases. Germline V gene data show CDR1 as LNHNV and CDR2 as YYDKDF (reference sequence). There are 13 residues in the CDR3. Trimming left V 7 bases short and J 6 bases short, with 15 bases between. CDR3 in amino acids: CATTQGSSPEAFF. The CDR3 DNA reads as TGTGCCACCACCCAGGGTTCGTCACCTGAAGCTTTCTTT.

The chain is built from TRBV24-1 and TRBJ1-5, with D possibly matching TRBD1 (6 bases). CDR3 length: 16 amino acids. The germline V gene has CDR1 KGHDR and CDR2 SFDVKD. The V end lost 4 bases, the J end lost 3 bases, and 15 bases lay between the germline ends. In DNA, the CDR3 is TGTGCCACCAGTGACCCTGCGACAGGACACAATCAGCCCCAGCATTTT. Translating it yields CATSDPATGHNQPQHF.

This clone has a single count. The germline gene is not matched at one end of the junction; a read error may be the cause. Distinct nucleotide sequences in the sample also encode this CDR3. The V gene is TRBV7-9, the J gene TRBJ1-3; D is undetermined. CDR3 length: 15 amino acids. Germline values: CDR1 SEHNR, CDR2 FQNEAQ (reference sequence). The CDR3 DNA sequence: TGTGCCAGCAGTTTAGGTCGGTTCTCTGGAAACACCATATATTTT. Its translation is CASSLGRFSGNTIYF.

V gene TRBV27 combines with J gene TRBJ2-2; no reliable D call. The CDR3 has 15 amino acids. The germline gives CDR1 MNHEY, CDR2 SMNVEV (reference sequence). V lost 5 bases, J lost 2 bases, and 12 bases lay in between. CDR3 in amino acids: CASSARTDNTGELFF. The CDR3 DNA reads as TGTGCCAGCAGTGCCCGGACGGACAACACCGGGGAGCTGTTTTTT.

This clone was seen a few times. The rearrangement joins TRBV5-1 to TRBJ2-1; D remains unclear. The CDR3 contains 16 residues. V was pared by 0 bases and J by 2 bases, with 12 bases between. CDR1 is SGHRS and CDR2 is YFSETQ in the germline V gene. The CDR3 spells CASSLASRQAYNEQFF. The CDR3 DNA follows: TGCGCCAGCAGCTTGGCCTCACGGCAGGCCTACAATGAGCAGTTCTTC.

The chain is built from TRBV10-1 and TRBJ2-7; D could derive from TRBD1 or TRBD2 (5 bases each). CDR1 and CDR2 from the germline V gene are WNHNN and SYGVQD (reference sequence). The ends were cut back, 4 bases at V and 5 bases at J, with 15 bases in the middle. The CDR3 is made up of 14 amino acids. CDR3 in amino acids: CASSAWDRLNEQYF. CDR3 in DNA: TGCGCCAGCAGTGCATGGGACCGCCTCAACGAGCAGTACTTC.

The CDR3 sequence: CASSYQTDSPLHF. The DNA of the CDR3 is TGTGCCAGCAGCTACCAGACGGATTCACCCCTCCACTTT. J is TRBJ1-6 and V is TRBV7-6; D gene unclear. CDR1 is SGHVS, CDR2 FNYEAQ, per germline. With 4 bases removed from V and 8 bases from J, the gap between germline ends came to 9 bases. CDR3 size: 13 residues. Drawing the rest from reference TRBV7-6 and TRBJ1-6, the complete variable domain is GAGVSQSPRYKVTKRGQDVALRCDPISGHVSLYWYRQALGQGPEFLTYFNYEAQQDKSGLPNDRFSAERPEGSISTLTIQRTEQRDSAMYRCASSYQTDSPLHFGNGTRLTVT.

The V call is TRBV19, the J call TRBJ1-2, with 9 bases aligning to TRBD1. Germline lookup yields CDR1 LNHDA and CDR2 SQIVND (reference sequence). Trimming at V came to 3 bases and at J to 7 bases, leaving 0 bases not matched to a gene. The CDR3 is made up of 12 amino acids. CDR3 amino acids: CASSMTGGGYTF. The CDR3 bases are TGTGCCAGTAGTATGACAGGGGGTGGCTACACCTTC.

V gene TRBV12-5 combines with J gene TRBJ1-5; D may be TRBD1 (6 bases). V shed 4 bases and J shed 0 bases, with 13 bases lying between them. This CDR3 has 16 residues. Germline CDR1 reads LGHNT; CDR2 reads FRNRAP. The CDR3 loop is CASGSGALYSNQPQHF. CDR3 nucleotides: TGTGCTAGTGGTTCAGGGGCCCTTTATAGCAATCAGCCCCAGCATTTT.

The CDR3 DNA sequence: TGTGCCAGCAGTAAGGACGGTCGAAGCAATCAGCCCCAGCATTTT. It yields the protein CASSKDGRSNQPQHF. This sequence joins TRBV6-6 and TRBJ1-5; D not resolved. V was clipped by 5 bases and J by 1 base, with 12 bases between them. The germline V gene encodes CDR1 MNHNY and CDR2 SVGAGI (reference sequence). The CDR3 has 15 amino acids.

The chain couples TRBV3-1 (or the pseudogene TRBV3-2) to TRBJ1-5; D is uncertain. The germline CDR1 and CDR2 sequences are LGHDT and YNNKEL (reference sequence). V was clipped by 4 bases and J by 5 bases, with 9 bases between them. The CDR3 is 13 amino acids. CDR3 nucleotide sequence: TGTGCCAGCAGCCCGAGAATTGATCAGCCCCAGCATTTT. It yields the protein CASSPRIDQPQHF.

This chain links TRBV3-1 (or the pseudogene TRBV3-2) with TRBJ1-1; TRBD1 matches 7 bases. This CDR3 is 15 amino acids long. Germline trimming cut 4 bases from V and 3 bases from J; bases unmatched to any gene: 8. Germline CDR1 and CDR2: LGHDT and YNNKEL (reference sequence). CDR3 coding DNA: TGTGCCAGCAGCCTTTATAAAACAGGGGACACTGAAGCTTTCTTT. This codes for CASSLYKTGDTEAFF.

The genes are TRBV6-5 and TRBJ1-2; D call uncertain. Looked up from germline, CDR1 is MNHEY and CDR2 is SVGAGI. The V end lost 7 bases, the J end lost 4 bases, and 19 bases lay between the germline ends. CDR3 length equals 15 residues. As DNA, the CDR3 is TGTGCCAGCATCCTGGACGCCACCCTGGGCTATGGCTACACCTTC. It specifies CASILDATLGYGYTF.

This clone was found once. This chain connects TRBV19 to TRBJ1-6; 9 bases agree with TRBD1. The CDR3 is 16 amino acids. Germline assignment: CDR1 LNHDA and CDR2 SQIVND (reference sequence). J lost 6 bases, V lost 3 bases, and 6 bases had no gene match. The CDR3 DNA is TGTGCCAGTAGTATGTTTGGACAGGGGAGTAATTCACCCCTCCACTTT. Protein sequence: CASSMFGQGSNSPLHF.

V is TRBV14 and J is TRBJ1-6, with TRBD1 as a possible D gene (6 bases). From germline, CDR1 is SGHDN and CDR2 FVKESK. The CDR3 is made up of 15 amino acids. V was cut by 0 bases and J by 10 bases, with 13 bases left in between. This CDR3 reads CASSQDWTEGSPLHF. The CDR3 bases are TGTGCCAGCAGCCAAGACTGGACAGAGGGCTCACCCCTCCACTTT.

The J gene is TRBJ2-7, the V gene TRBV6-1, with a weak D call TRBD1 (5 bases). The CDR3 is made up of 13 amino acids. CDR1 and CDR2 (germline): MNHNS, SASEGT. V dropped 1 base and J dropped 3 bases, with 7 bases sitting between them. DNA for the CDR3: TGTGCCAGCAGTGAAGGGACATACTACGAGCAGTACTTC. This encodes CASSEGTYYEQYF.

The chain recombines TRBV6-5 with TRBJ2-1, with D perhaps assigned TRBD1 or TRBD2 (5 bases each). CDR1 is MNHEY, CDR2 SVGAGI, per germline. CDR3 length: 14 amino acids. V gave up 6 bases and J gave up 7 bases, with 16 bases separating them. This CDR3 reads CASRKTGTKNEQFF. The CDR3 DNA is TGTGCCAGCAGAAAAACCGGGACCAAGAATGAGCAGTTCTTC.

V and J are TRBV6-5 and TRBJ2-3; the match to TRBD1 covers 8 bases. The CDR3 sequence is 13 residues long. Germline CDR1 reads MNHEY; CDR2 reads SVGAGI. V was clipped by 6 bases and J by 5 bases; unmatched bases: 4. CDR3 DNA sequence: TGTGCCAGCAGCTCAGGGGGCCTAGATACGCAGTATTTT. It codes for CASSSGGLDTQYF.

This clone was picked up many times. This chain uses TRBV27 with TRBJ1-6; possibly TRBD1 for D (5 bases). V lost 5 bases and J lost 9, with 14 bases in between. Germline assignment: CDR1 MNHEY and CDR2 SMNVEV (reference sequence). This CDR3 is built from 14 residues. CDR3 sequence (DNA): TGTGCCAGCAGTCCCCGGGGGTTATTTTCACCCCTCCACTTT. It translates to CASSPRGLFSPLHF.

The rearrangement links TRBV28 to TRBJ1-5; maybe TRBD1 (6 bases). The ends were cut back, 7 bases at V and 2 bases at J, with 15 bases in the middle. The CDR3 loop spans 15 amino acids. Germline CDR1 is MDHEN and CDR2 is SYDVKM. CDR3 DNA: TGTGCCAGCATCCCGAGGGGGAGGGGCAATCAGCCCCAGCATTTT. This translates into CASIPRGRGNQPQHF.

CDR3 bases: TGTGCCAGCAGCTTGCGCCAGGGCCGCTACGAGCAGTACTTC. Residues: CASSLRQGRYEQYF. The genes are TRBV7-3 and TRBJ2-7; the D gene is possibly TRBD1 (5 bases). V shed 3 bases and J shed 3 bases, with 12 bases lying between them. The CDR3 has 14 residues. CDR1 and CDR2 from the germline V gene are SGHTA and FQGTGA.

The rearrangement uses TRBV5-4 and TRBJ2-7, with 7 nucleotides matching TRBD2. The CDR3 loop spans 14 amino acids. The V gene end was trimmed by 5 bases and the J gene end by 6 bases; junction bases not matched to a gene: 11. CDR1 is SGHNT, CDR2 YYREEE, per germline (reference sequence). The CDR3 nucleotides are TGTGCCAGCAGTTCCAGCGGGGCCCGCGGCGAGCAGTACTTC. As protein: CASSSSGARGEQYF.

V gene TRBV5-6 combines with J gene TRBJ1-5; D is unclear. CDR1 SGHDT and CDR2 YYEEEE come from the germline V gene. V lost 2 bases, J lost 5 bases, and 8 bases lay in between. This CDR3 is 13 amino acids long. CDR3 loop: CASSFIGDQPQHF. Here the CDR3 DNA reads TGTGCCAGCAGCTTCATTGGGGATCAGCCCCAGCATTTT.